Shown below are 16 T cell receptor beta chains from a single sample sequenced in a study of blood T cells in healthy people across ages. Alongside a J-beta primer mix, a sample-barcoded 5' primer served in a second PCR lasting about 6 to 11 cycles. In TCRdb, the 5' RACE reads were re-called with MiXCR into one record per CDR3 protein. The sample records about 1.6 million distinct CDR3 sequences, about 35% being singletons. Sequences were obtained from blood. Source of these receptors: a woman in her twenties or thirties in good health.

The genes are TRBV28 and TRBJ1-2, with D possibly being TRBD1 (6 bases). The CDR3 loop spans 16 amino acids. CDR1 is MDHEN, CDR2 SYDVKM, per germline. The germline V and J ends were trimmed by 4 bases and 4 bases, with 19 bases remaining between them. The CDR3 loop is CASSSNKGDRGYGYTF. As DNA, the CDR3 is TGTGCCAGCAGTTCCAATAAGGGGGATCGAGGCTATGGCTACACCTTC.

This clonotype was recorded at least ten times. The junction and the germline gene differ at one end; a read error may be behind it. The V and J genes are TRBV5-1 and TRBJ2-3, with a possible D match to TRBD2 (5 bases). Per germline, CDR1 SGHRS and CDR2 YFSETQ. The CDR3 has 14 amino acids. For the CDR3, the DNA is TGTGCCAGCAGCTTAGGTGGGAGCTTGGATACGCAGTATTTT. This sequence encodes CASSLGGSLDTQYF.

Regarding this clonotype: A much bigger clone sits one base away, suggesting this may be a read error. This chain joins TRBV15 and TRBJ1-5; D unresolved. Germline CDR1 is LNHNV and CDR2 is YYDKDF (reference sequence). The CDR3 is 15 residues long. This CDR3 reads CATSRNSPPGSPRHF. CDR3 nucleotide sequence: TGTGCCACCAGCAGAAATAGCCCACCGGGTTCGCCCCGGCATTTT.

The rearrangement links TRBV7-9 to TRBJ2-7; TRBD2 matches 9 bases. Trimming took 8 bases from V and 6 from J; bases not matched to a gene: 14. CDR3 length: 15 residues. Germline CDR1 is SEHNR and CDR2 is FQNEAQ (reference sequence). The CDR3 DNA sequence: TGTGCCAGCGCGATAATAGCGGGAGTCGTCAGCGAGCAGTACTTC. This gives the protein CASAIIAGVVSEQYF.

The gene calls are TRBV5-5 and TRBJ2-7, with D tentatively TRBD2 (6 bases). Per germline, CDR1 SGHKS and CDR2 YYEKEE (reference sequence). The CDR3 has 14 amino acids. Between the trimmed V and J ends, which lost 4 bases and 7 bases, there was a span of 18 bases. The CDR3 DNA sequence: TGTGCCAGCAGCCCCCGATACGGGGGTGGTGAGCAGTACTTC. Amino acids: CASSPRYGGGEQYF. Looking up the rest from reference TRBV5-5 and TRBJ2-7 gives the full variable domain: DAGVTQSPTHLIKTRGQQVTLRCSPISGHKSVSWYQQVLGQGPQFIFQYYEKEERGRGNFPDRFSARQFPNYSSELNVNALLLGDSALYLCASSPRYGGGEQYFGPGTRLTVT.

V and J are TRBV20-1 and TRBJ2-1, with 10 positions matching TRBD2. CDR3 length equals 16 residues. The junction had 7 bases not matched to a gene; V was cut back by 2 bases and J by 3 bases. CDR1 and CDR2 from the germline V gene are DFQATT and SNEGSKA (reference sequence). In nucleotides, the CDR3 is TGCAGTGCTAGACCCCTCCTAGCGGGGGTCTACAATGAGCAGTTCTTC. It yields the protein CSARPLLAGVYNEQFF.

This rearrangement joins TRBV29-1 to TRBJ2-4; the D gene is possibly TRBD1 (6 bases). Trimming shortened V by 7 bases and J by 2 bases, and 12 bases separated the two germline ends. Germline V gene data show CDR1 as SQVTM and CDR2 as ANQGSEA. The CDR3 spans 13 residues. CDR3 bases: TGCAGCGCAACAGGGTTGTCCAAAAACATTCAGTACTTC. This translates into CSATGLSKNIQYF.

Remarks on this clonotype: This may come from a read error, since a much larger clone is one base off. The J gene is TRBJ2-1, the V gene TRBV11-2; 10 bases align to TRBD2. CDR1 SGHAT and CDR2 FQNNGV come from the germline V gene. V lost 5 bases and J lost 4; bases outside the gene matches: 5. This CDR3 contains 15 residues. The CDR3 DNA reads TGTGCCAGCAGCGTGGGGACTAGCGTTTACAATGAGCAGTTCTTC. Amino acid sequence: CASSVGTSVYNEQFF.

This chain joins TRBV9 and TRBJ2-1; tentative D call: TRBD2 (5 bases). The germline CDR1 and CDR2 sequences are SGDLS and YYNGEE. V lost 0 bases to trimming and J lost 7 bases, with 14 bases between them. The CDR3 runs to 15 residues. The DNA of the CDR3 is TGTGCCAGCAGCGTAGGGCTGAATCCGGGAAATGAGCAGTTCTTC. Its translation is CASSVGLNPGNEQFF.

A single count supports this clonotype. This chain links TRBV27 with TRBJ2-7; unclear D gene. The CDR3 loop spans 14 amino acids. V was trimmed by 3 bases and J by 2 bases, leaving 11 bases between them. Germline loops: CDR1 MNHEY, CDR2 SMNVEV (reference sequence). The CDR3: CASSFGSTTYEQYF. DNA for the CDR3: TGTGCCAGCAGTTTTGGATCCACAACCTACGAGCAGTACTTC.

The rearrangement links TRBV29-1 to TRBJ2-1; no firm D call. CDR1 SQVTM and CDR2 ANQGSEA come from the germline V gene. The CDR3 is 14 amino acids. V shed 5 bases and J shed 3 bases, with 14 bases lying between them. The CDR3 DNA reads as TGCAGCGTTTCCCCAAGGGTCGACTACAATGAGCAGTTCTTC. It encodes CSVSPRVDYNEQFF.

The chain joins TRBV7-9 to TRBJ2-1; maybe TRBD2 (6 bases). The germline V gene has CDR1 SEHNR and CDR2 FQNEAQ (reference sequence). The V gene lost 5 bases and the J gene lost 3 bases, with 20 bases spanning the gap. The CDR3 runs 17 residues. The CDR3 DNA follows: TGTGCCAGCAGCCCCCGACTAGGGAGGCGGGACTACAATGAGCAGTTCTTC. Its translation: CASSPRLGRRDYNEQFF.

The chain is built from TRBV28 and TRBJ2-7; D is unresolved. The germline V and J ends were trimmed by 3 bases and 4 bases, with 13 bases remaining between them. Germline lookup yields CDR1 MDHEN and CDR2 SYDVKM. This CDR3 has 14 amino acids. This chain's CDR3 is CASSFSPHSYEQYF. DNA for the CDR3: TGTGCCAGCAGTTTCTCTCCTCACTCGTACGAGCAGTACTTC. The variable domain in full, with the rest retrieved from reference TRBV28 and TRBJ2-7, is DVKVTQSSRYLVKRTGEKVFLECVQDMDHENMFWYRQDPGLGLRLIYFSYDVKMKEKGDIPEGYSVSREKKERFSLILESASTNQTSMYLCASSFSPHSYEQYFGPGTRLTVT.

The rearrangement joins TRBV29-1 to TRBJ2-5; D gene uncertain. This CDR3 contains 12 residues. Between the trimmed V and J ends, which lost 3 bases and 5 bases, there was a span of 10 bases. CDR1 is SQVTM and CDR2 is ANQGSEA in the germline V gene. The CDR3 protein is CSVERGEETQYF. As DNA, the CDR3 is TGCAGCGTTGAGAGAGGCGAGGAGACCCAGTACTTC.

This clonotype was recorded once. This chain connects TRBV2 to TRBJ2-1; 9 bases agree with TRBD2. This CDR3 spans 14 amino acids. Germline V gives CDR1 SNHLY, CDR2 FYNNEI. The J segment lost 3 bases and the V segment lost 8 bases, leaving 5 bases of the junction unmatched. The CDR3: CASDWREGYNEQFF. CDR3 bases: TGTGCCAGCGACTGGCGGGAGGGCTACAATGAGCAGTTCTTC.

The chain uses TRBV4-1 and TRBJ2-3; 13 positions match TRBD2. Germline CDR1 MGHRA, CDR2 YSYEKL. The CDR3 runs to 16 residues. With 3 bases clipped from V and 4 bases from J, the junction kept 4 bases outside the gene matches. CDR3 sequence: CASSQGTSGRADTQYF. The CDR3 DNA follows: TGCGCCAGCAGCCAGGGAACTAGCGGGAGGGCAGATACGCAGTATTTT.